This TCR beta chain emerged from a study of shared clonotypes between healthy human individuals. Germline-derived CDR1 and CDR2 are MDHEN and SYDVKM. The CDR3 loop spans 14 amino acids. V was cut by 5 bases and J by 4 bases, with 11 bases left in between. Profiling relied on immunoSEQ multiplex PCR, and the TCRdb table lists in-frame clones only, not all of them. The sample contains over a million clones, around three quarters of which appear only once. The chain uses TRBV28 and TRBJ2-2, with D perhaps matching TRBD2 (6 bases). The clonotype comes from a man younger than 35 in good health. Some clones in this sample may be carry-over from other donors' samples. The sample consisted of memory CD4+ T cells from PBMCs. As to subset: CD45RA-negative fraction. CDR3: CASSPGVGTGELFF. The DNA of the CDR3 is TGTGCCAGCAGTCCGGGGGTGGGCACCGGGGAGCTGTTTTTT.